One and the same sample provided the 25 T cell receptor beta chains below, sequenced in a study of breast tumors, draining lymph nodes, adjacent tissues (dated by TCRdb to 2015 to 2016). Library construction relied on multiplex PCR. Instrument on record: Illumina HiSeq 2000. TCRdb itself trimmed the public reads at Q25 with fastp, ran MiXCR and retained productive beta chains. All rows with the same CDR3 protein become a single entry with the most common DNA and genes. For this sample the table gives roughly 80,000 distinct CDR3 sequences, of which roughly 19% were detected only once. Less than 3% of the sample comes from the top ten. Lymph node samples came from the axillary draining lymph nodes of breast cancer patients. Material for sequencing was axillary lymph node tissue. The receptors come from a female donor with breast cancer. Some clones in this sample may be carry-over from other donors' samples.

This clonotype was counted ten times or more. The chain combines TRBV4-3 with TRBJ2-7, with 7 bases aligning to TRBD1. The germline gives CDR1 LGHNA, CDR2 YSLEER. This CDR3 is built from 15 residues. Trimming cost V 4 bases and J 0 bases; bases outside gene matches: 6. Here the CDR3 DNA reads TGCGCCAGCAGCCCTATGGGACAGCCCTCCTACGAGCAGTACTTC. This gives the protein CASSPMGQPSYEQYF.

Notes on this clonotype: A read error may explain this, as a much larger clone is one base away. This chain joins TRBV11-3 and TRBJ2-5, with TRBD1 identical over 8 bases. The CDR3 consists of 16 residues. From germline, CDR1 is SGHNT and CDR2 YENEEA. The CDR3: CASCLGMNTGGETQYF. CDR3 sequence (DNA): TGTGCCAGCTGCTTGGGGATGAATACAGGGGGAGAGACCCAGTACTTC.

In regard to this clonotype: A much larger clone is a single base away; this may be a read error. The chain recombines TRBV28 with TRBJ2-5, with a tentative D call TRBD1 (5 bases). The V end was cut by 8 bases, the J end by 6 bases, with 22 bases between. CDR3 length equals 15 residues. CDR1 MDHEN and CDR2 SYDVKM come from the germline V gene. The DNA for the CDR3 is TGTGCCAGCGGAAAATTCGAACAGGCTTCGAAGACCCAGTACTTC. Translated, it gives CASGKFEQASKTQYF.

This clonotype was recorded many times. The CDR3 bases are TGTGCCAGCAGTTACGGCGAGAAAGCAGCCCAGTACTTC. It codes for CASSYGEKAAQYF. The chain couples TRBV6-2 or TRBV6-3 to TRBJ2-5; no reliable D call. Trimming took off 2 bases at V and 9 bases at J, with 13 bases between the two ends. The CDR3 sequence is 13 residues long. Looked up from germline, CDR1 is MNHEY and CDR2 is SVGEGT.

This clonotype was counted once. The rearrangement joins TRBV2 to TRBJ2-3; D gene uncertain. Trimming stripped 8 bases from V and 4 bases from J, with 13 bases between. Germline V gene lookup returns CDR1 SNHLY and CDR2 FYNNEI. The CDR3 loop spans 13 amino acids. CDR3 sequence: CASSPPGPDTQYF. The CDR3 DNA reads TGTGCCAGCTCACCACCGGGCCCAGATACGCAGTATTTT.

This clonotype occurred many times. The gene calls are TRBV29-1 and TRBJ2-1; tentatively, D is TRBD2 (7 bases). From germline, CDR1 is SQVTM and CDR2 ANQGSEA. CDR3 size: 14 residues. V lost 4 bases and J 2 bases, leaving 12 bases between the germline ends. CDR3 loop: CSVGWGGPYNEQFF. The DNA for the CDR3 is TGCAGCGTTGGGTGGGGGGGCCCCTACAATGAGCAGTTCTTC.

The chain employs TRBV30 and TRBJ2-5, with D unresolved. Trimming shortened V by 3 bases and J by 0 bases, and 11 bases separated the two germline ends. CDR3 length: 14 amino acids. Germline-derived CDR1 and CDR2 are GTSNPN and SVGIG (reference sequence). The CDR3 sequence is CAWRRGRYQETQYF. DNA for the CDR3: TGTGCCTGGAGGAGAGGACGGTACCAAGAGACCCAGTACTTC.

This clonotype was detected a few times. This chain uses TRBV28 with TRBJ2-7; D is possibly TRBD2 (5 bases). Germline V gives CDR1 MDHEN, CDR2 SYDVKM. This CDR3 is 14 amino acids long. V was shortened by 3 bases and J by 3 bases, with 12 bases between the two germline ends. CDR3 sequence (DNA): TGTGCCAGCAGTTTGGCCCCTGAGGGCTACGAGCAGTACTTC. Translation: CASSLAPEGYEQYF.

In this sample, this clonotype turned up many times. The rearrangement uses TRBV7-8 and TRBJ2-7, with 9 bases lining up with TRBD1. Per germline, CDR1 SGHVS and CDR2 FQNEAQ. This CDR3 region has 15 residues. Germline trimming cut 5 bases from V and 3 bases from J; bases unmatched to any gene: 8. The CDR3 DNA reads as TGTGCCAGCAGCGAAAACAGGGGGCCCCGCTACGAGCAGTACTTC. Translated, it gives CASSENRGPRYEQYF.

This clonotype appeared many times. The V gene is TRBV10-3, the J gene TRBJ2-1; D perhaps matches TRBD2 (6 bases). V was pared by 6 bases and J by 4 bases, with 19 bases between. Germline assignment: CDR1 ENHRY and CDR2 SYGVKD. This CDR3 is built from 16 residues. CDR3 protein: CAIRRETSSQYNEQFF. The CDR3 DNA reads as TGTGCCATCAGAAGGGAGACTAGTTCACAATACAATGAGCAGTTCTTC.

The rearrangement uses TRBV6-5 and TRBJ2-5; the match to TRBD1 covers 10 bases. Germline values: CDR1 MNHEY, CDR2 SVGAGI. The CDR3 has 15 residues. V dropped 6 bases and J dropped 1; count of bases not matched to a gene: 5. The CDR3 spells CASSMDRGTQETQYF. CDR3 coding DNA: TGTGCCAGCAGCATGGACAGGGGGACCCAAGAGACCCAGTACTTC.

A note on this clonotype: Just one base apart from a much larger clone, this may be a read error. This chain uses TRBV11-2 with TRBJ1-2; D unclear. Germline V gene data show CDR1 as SGHAT and CDR2 as FQNNGV. Trimming pared 3 bases from V and 4 bases from J, leaving 9 bases between. The CDR3 length is 13 residues. The CDR3 loop is CASSFENSYGYTF. CDR3 sequence (DNA): TGTGCCAGCAGCTTCGAGAATAGCTATGGCTACACCTTC.

This clonotype has more than one count but fewer than ten. The chain uses TRBV3-1 and TRBJ2-3, with 8 bases matching TRBD2. J was trimmed by 4 bases and V by 7 bases; bases with no gene match: 10. The germline V gene has CDR1 LGHDT and CDR2 YNNKEL (reference sequence). The CDR3 covers 15 residues. CDR3 in amino acids: CASTKGSGTSDTQYF. CDR3 coding DNA: TGTGCCAGCACCAAGGGTAGCGGGACGTCAGATACGCAGTATTTT.

This clonotype came up many times. V and J are TRBV3-1 and TRBJ2-5, with D maybe TRBD1 (6 bases). This CDR3 is 14 amino acids long. V was cut by 1 base and J by 5 bases, with 11 bases left in between. The V gene's germline CDR1 is LGHDT and CDR2 YNNKEL (reference sequence). This CDR3 reads CASSQAGVGETQYF. CDR3 bases: TGTGCCAGCAGCCAAGCAGGGGTCGGGGAGACCCAGTACTTC.

To note about this clonotype: It may be a read error: a sequence one base away is much more abundant. The chain has TRBV7-2 and TRBJ2-2, with a tentative D call TRBD2 (6 bases). CDR1 SGHTA and CDR2 FQGNSA come from the germline V gene. This CDR3 spans 14 amino acids. DNA of the CDR3: TGTGCCAGCAGCTCTGAGGGGAGGACCGGGGAGCCGTTTTTT. This codes for CASSSEGRTGEPFF.

Ten or more counts support this clonotype. The rearrangement links TRBV7-9 to TRBJ1-3, with a weak D call TRBD1 (6 bases). This CDR3 is built from 15 residues. The germline V gene has CDR1 SEHNR and CDR2 FQNEAQ (reference sequence). The V end lost 5 bases, the J end lost 0 bases, and 11 bases lay between the germline ends. The CDR3 loop reads CASSPGTFSGNTIYF. CDR3 sequence (DNA): TGTGCCAGCAGCCCCGGGACATTCTCTGGAAACACCATATATTTT.

This clonotype was detected many times. The V and J genes are TRBV6-5 and TRBJ2-5; no clear D. This CDR3 contains 14 residues. Germline values: CDR1 MNHEY, CDR2 SVGAGI. Trimming shortened V by 2 bases and J by 5 bases, and 12 bases separated the two germline ends. The CDR3 DNA follows: TGTGCCAGCAGTTACGGTGGGGTCGGGGAGACCCAGTACTTC. Amino acids: CASSYGGVGETQYF.

Of note for this clonotype: At one boundary the junction diverges from the germline segment, which might be a read error. V gene TRBV5-1 combines with J gene TRBJ1-2, with D perhaps TRBD1 (6 bases). Per the germline V gene, CDR1 is SGHRS and CDR2 is YFSETQ. The CDR3 consists of 13 residues. The CDR3 protein is CASGLDGGLGCTF. The CDR3 DNA reads as TGCGCCAGCGGCTTGGATGGGGGGCTTGGCTGCACCTTC.

This clonotype occurred many times. This sequence joins TRBV19 and TRBJ2-1; 9 bases align to TRBD1. The CDR3 runs 14 residues. Trimming removed 6 bases from V and 7 bases from J; junction bases left unmatched: 7. Per the germline V gene, CDR1 is LNHDA and CDR2 is SQIVND (reference sequence). The CDR3 sequence is CASSPGQGWNEQFF. The CDR3 nucleotides are TGTGCCAGTAGCCCGGGACAGGGATGGAATGAGCAGTTCTTC.

The sample holds many counts of this clonotype. The rearrangement uses TRBV2 and TRBJ2-3; TRBD2 agrees at 11 bases. This CDR3 is built from 18 residues. CDR1 and CDR2 (germline): SNHLY, FYNNEI. The V gene end was trimmed by 4 bases and the J gene end by 0 bases; junction bases not matched to a gene: 9. The CDR3 region is CASSVGLAGGSSTDTQYF. The CDR3 DNA is TGTGCCAGCAGTGTCGGGCTAGCGGGAGGTTCTAGCACAGATACGCAGTATTTT. Complete variable domain (other parts from reference TRBV2 and TRBJ2-3): EPEVTQTPSHQVTQMGQEVILRCVPISNHLYFYWYRQILGQKVEFLVSFYNNEISEKSEIFDDQFSVERPDGSNFTLKIRSTKLEDSAMYFCASSVGLAGGSSTDTQYFGPGTRLTVL.

The table lists this clonotype with many counts. The chain recombines TRBV20-1 with TRBJ1-5; 8 nucleotides agree with TRBD1. The CDR3 totals 14 residues. Germline lookup yields CDR1 DFQATT and CDR2 SNEGSKA (reference sequence). V shed 1 base and J 7 bases; nucleotides not matched to a gene: 6. The CDR3 sequence: CSARGGQGEQPQHF. The CDR3 DNA is TGCAGTGCTAGAGGCGGACAGGGTGAACAGCCCCAGCATTTT.

J is TRBJ2-5 and V is TRBV3-2; TRBD1 was called by the table and not checked on the DNA. TRBV3-2 is designated a pseudogene. The CDR3 runs to 14 residues. CDR3 amino acids: CASSQAGLQETQYF. The CDR3 coding sequence is TGTGCCAGCAGCCAAGCCGGGTTACAAGAGACCCAGTACTTC.

This clonotype was observed at least ten times. V is TRBV7-9 and J is TRBJ2-1, with 7 bases identical to TRBD2. Trimming cost V 1 base and J 0 bases; bases outside gene matches: 6. The CDR3 extends over 17 amino acids. Germline CDR1 and CDR2: SEHNR and FQNEAQ (reference sequence). The CDR3 DNA follows: TGTGCCAGCAGCTTAGTTAATGGCGGGAGCTCCTACAATGAGCAGTTCTTC. Protein sequence: CASSLVNGGSSYNEQFF.

Concerning this clonotype: Being one base from a much bigger clone, this may be a read error. V usage is TRBV19 and J usage is TRBJ2-7, with D perhaps matching TRBD1 or TRBD2 (6 bases each). Between the trimmed V and J ends, which lost 1 base and 6 bases, there was a span of 13 bases. Germline-derived CDR1 and CDR2 are LNHDA and SQIVND (reference sequence). The CDR3 length is 14 residues. The CDR3 DNA sequence: TGTGCCAGTAGTATAGCGGGGGCAGGAGGCGAGCAGTACTTC. Translating it yields CASSIAGAGGEQYF. Combining the CDR3 with reference TRBV19 and TRBJ2-7 gives the whole variable domain DGGITQSPKYLFRKEGQNVTLSCEQNLNHDAMYWYRQDPGQGLRLIYYSQIVNDFQKGDIAEGYSVSREKKESFPLTVTSAQKNPTAFYLCASSIAGAGGEQYFGPGTRLTVT.

This clonotype appeared many times. The rearrangement joins TRBV9 to TRBJ1-6; D possibly corresponds to TRBD1 (6 bases). There are 14 residues in the CDR3. V was shortened by 3 bases and J by 10 bases, with 14 bases between the two germline ends. Germline values: CDR1 SGDLS, CDR2 YYNGEE. The CDR3 here is CASSAGGGESPLHF. The CDR3, as DNA: TGTGCCAGCAGCGCCGGAGGGGGAGAATCACCCCTCCACTTT.